This T cell receptor beta chain is drawn from a study of CD8 T cells in ankylosing spondylitis (dated by TCRdb to the late 2010s). As for the study more broadly: The study set out to find disease-linked TCR variants by profiling T cell receptor beta repertoires in ankylosing spondylitis patients and healthy donors. The full study cohort was made up of approximately 24 ankylosing spondylitis patients and around 100 healthy donors. Samples of peripheral blood were taken, and for ankylosing spondylitis patients, synovial fluid was collected as well. Points the paper makes about the study in general: Blood from ankylosing spondylitis patients appeared to be characterized by a TCR beta motif composed of 7 to 9 highly homologous amino acid variants. The disease-linked clones were reported as significantly enriched in matched synovial fluid samples from ankylosing spondylitis patients. Some motif variants were previously reported in synovial fluid and blood of reactive arthritis patients, suggesting common disease-initiation mechanisms. The disease-linked clones showed a CD8+ phenotype and occurred at relatively low frequencies in peripheral blood.

This clonotype has just a few counts. Its antigen is currently not known. No much larger clonotype is one base removed from it; base qualities were not supplied. In the germline V gene, CDR1 corresponds to MGHDK and CDR2 to SYGVNS. Measured from the cysteine to the phenylalanine, the CDR3 is 15 residues long. CDR3 DNA only is kept here, 45 bases in frame from base 1. Cut back by 6 bases and 3 bases, the V and J ends lie 17 bases apart. These reads were obtained on an Illumina HiSeq 2500. Quantitative 5'-RACE with molecular barcodes was the method used to prepare the TCR beta libraries. In the source study's methods: A new computational method based on a probabilistic model of VDJ rearrangement was used to identify disease-linked TCR variants. TCRdb reran the public reads through fastp at Q25 and MiXCR, keeping productive beta chains. Duplicate CDR3 protein sequences are folded into a single record with the most common DNA and genes. TCRdb, rather than the study authors, made the V and J calls. In all, the sample holds 200,000 to 250,000 distinct CDR3 sequences, and 6% to 8.5% of those were seen once. The ten biggest clones cover over 12% of the sample.

The sample was blood, either unsorted or a sorted T cell fraction (not recorded which). This receptor was taken from a male donor with ankylosing spondylitis. The V and J genes are TRBV25-1 and TRBJ1-1; matching of 6 bases hints at TRBD1 as the D gene. The CDR3 sequence is CASRENAGEDTEAFF. The DNA is TGTGCCAGCAGGGAAAACGCAGGGGAAGACACTGAAGCTTTCTTT.